Below, one TCR beta chain is given with its context. Its antigen is currently not known. Base quality data are lacking; no much larger clone is found one base away. The source of the sample is a study of high-grade serous ovarian cancer treatment subgroups (dated by TCRdb to about 2021). Study-level background: On average, sequencing produced about 14,000 reads and several thousand unique TCR beta rearrangements for each sample. Each patient contributed one primary tumor and two metastatic tumor samples, giving approximately 91 samples in total. The study examined TCR beta repertoires in high-grade serous ovarian cancer patients who were grouped under a laparoscopic triage algorithm by complete gross resection or by neoadjuvant chemotherapy response. The cohort comprised approximately 30 patients: about ten with no residual disease after primary surgery (R0), about ten excellent NACT responders, and about ten poor NACT responders. Points the paper makes about the study in general: TCR clonal relatedness was found to be positively correlated with neoantigen level and, by trend, with copy number variation and mutation load derived from whole-genome sequencing. TCR repertoire analyses focused on CDR3; CDR1 and CDR2 were not analyzed. Spatial information was not captured by bulk tumor TCR sequencing, so insight into HGSC tumor complexity and diversity was limited. Repertoire similarity between tumors of the same patient ranged about 0.095 to 0.79, whereas almost no similarity was seen between different patients.

Trimming costs V 4 bases and J 0 bases, and their ends lie 11 bases apart. CDR3 length: 14 amino acids, cysteine to phenylalanine. Just the 42-base CDR3 DNA is kept, in frame starting at base 1. The germline V gene gives CDR1 as SGHDT and CDR2 as YYEEEE. Tumor samples were obtained before definitive surgery or chemotherapy. Genomic DNA was extracted by the MD Anderson Biospecimen Extraction Resource, and TCR sequencing was done by the MD Anderson Cancer Genomics Laboratory. The 70 to 90 tumor samples underwent high-throughput TCR profiling using ImmunoSEQ. Processing in the source paper ran as follows. Repertoire diversity metrics included richness (unique productive sequences), clonality, evenness and relatedness; Bhattacharyya coefficient assessed similarity between samples. A sensitivity analysis excluded TCRs with fewer than two reads and gave consistent conclusions. Sourced from immuneACCESS, this table was stored by TCRdb with only in-frame sequences that have V and J called. A share of the clones is absent; for the studies checked, an unresolved V gene accounts for under half, and the remainder has no known explanation. D and trimming were read from the DNA, whereas the V and J calls and clone size are those reported in that table. The sample table lists more than 15,000 clones, roughly 70% of them with a count of one. The ten largest clonotypes hold approximately 4.5% of the sample.

The sequenced sample was tumor tissue. The chain uses TRBV5-6 and TRBJ2-7; a tentative D call is TRBD1 (6 bases match). This sequence was found in a human donor with high-grade serous ovarian cancer. The DNA is as follows: TGTGCCAGCAGCGAACAGGGACGCTCCTACGAGCAGTACTTC. It specifies CASSEQGRSYEQYF. Where the CDR3 stops, the reference TRBV5-6 and TRBJ2-7 genes take over; the full variable domain is DAGVTQSPTHLIKTRGQQVTLRCSPKSGHDTVSWYQQALGQGPQFIFQYYEEEERQRGNFPDRFSGHQFPNYSSELNVNALLLGDSALYLCASSEQGRSYEQYFGPGTRLTVT.